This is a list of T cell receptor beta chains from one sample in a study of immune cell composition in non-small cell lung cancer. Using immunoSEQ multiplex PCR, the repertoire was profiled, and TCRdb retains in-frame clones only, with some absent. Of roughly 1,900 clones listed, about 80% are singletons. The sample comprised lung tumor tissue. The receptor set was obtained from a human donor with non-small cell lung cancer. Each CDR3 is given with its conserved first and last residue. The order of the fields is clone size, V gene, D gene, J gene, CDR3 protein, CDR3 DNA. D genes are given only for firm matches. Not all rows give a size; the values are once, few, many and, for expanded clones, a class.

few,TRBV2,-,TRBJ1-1,CASRRGETEAFF,TGTGCCAGCAGAAGGGGCGAGACTGAAGCTTTCTTT
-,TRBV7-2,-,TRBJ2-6,CASSLKAYATSGANVLTF,TGTGCCAGCAGCTTAAAAGCCTACGCCACCTCTGGGGCCAACGTCCTGACTTTC
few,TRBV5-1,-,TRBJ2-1,CASSSDGTAYNEQFF,TGCGCCAGCAGCTCGGACGGGACTGCTTACAATGAGCAGTTCTTC
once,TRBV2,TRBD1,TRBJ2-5,CASSDVTGETQYF,TGTGCCAGCAGTGACGTGACAGGGGAGACCCAGTACTTC
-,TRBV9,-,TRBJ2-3,CASSVALKSTDTQYF,TGTGCCAGCAGCGTAGCCCTAAAGAGCACAGATACGCAGTATTTT
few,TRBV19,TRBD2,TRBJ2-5,CASSIGSGRGEETQYF,TGTGCCAGTAGTATTGGTAGCGGGAGGGGAGAAGAGACCCAGTACTTC
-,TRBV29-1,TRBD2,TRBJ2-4,CSVLGLAGAGNIQYF,TGCAGCGTTCTGGGACTAGCGGGGGCGGGAAACATTCAGTACTTC
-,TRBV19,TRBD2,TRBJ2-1,CAAVKGGRGRLAGEKPPSDEQFF,TGTGCCGCGGTAAAGGGGGGTAGGGGCCGGCTAGCGGGAGAGAAGCCCCCATCCGATGAGCAGTTCTTC
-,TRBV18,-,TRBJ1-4,CASSPTTVYEKLFF,TGTGCCAGCTCACCAACCACAGTTTATGAAAAACTGTTTTTT
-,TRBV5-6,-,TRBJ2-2,CASSLFQPRAGELFF,TGTGCCAGCAGCTTGTTCCAGCCGAGGGCCGGGGAGCTGTTTTTT
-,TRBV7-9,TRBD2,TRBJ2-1,CASSLMRAGGSYNEQFF,TGTGCCAGCAGCTTAATGAGGGCGGGGGGTTCCTACAATGAGCAGTTCTTC
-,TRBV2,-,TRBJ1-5,CASSEDSTGTQPQHF,TGTGCCAGCAGTGAAGATTCCACAGGGACTCAGCCCCAGCATTTT
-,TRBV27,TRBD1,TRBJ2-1,CASSAHSTGVPYNEQFF,TGTGCCAGCAGTGCCCATAGTACAGGGGTTCCCTACAATGAGCAGTTCTTC
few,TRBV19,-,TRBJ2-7,CASSLRTAYEQYF,TGTGCCAGTAGTTTACGGACAGCGTACGAGCAGTACTTC
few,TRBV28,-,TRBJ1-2,CASSVLDLTGPYGYTF,TGTGCCAGCAGTGTATTGGATCTAACAGGACCCTATGGCTACACCTTC
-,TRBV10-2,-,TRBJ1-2,CASSEFFANYGYTF,TGCGCCAGCAGTGAGTTCTTCGCGAACTATGGCTACACCTTC
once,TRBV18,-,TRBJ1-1,CASSPRTQGTEAFF,TGTGCCAGCTCACCTAGGACGCAGGGGACTGAAGCTTTCTTT
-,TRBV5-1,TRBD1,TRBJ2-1,CASSFGTGGNEQFF,TGCGCCAGCAGCTTCGGGACAGGGGGCAATGAGCAGTTCTTC
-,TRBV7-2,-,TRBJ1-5,CASSLGGSRGINSNQPQHF,TGTGCCAGCAGCTTAGGCGGCAGCCGAGGGATAAATAGCAATCAGCCCCAGCATTTT
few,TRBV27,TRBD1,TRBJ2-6,CASSSYPLLQGAGANVLTF,TGTGCCAGCAGCTCCTATCCCCTCCTTCAGGGGGCTGGGGCCAACGTCCTGACTTTC
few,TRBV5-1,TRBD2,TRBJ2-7,CASSLPGTSGTYEQYF,TGCGCCAGCAGCCTCCCCGGGACTAGCGGGACCTACGAGCAGTACTTC
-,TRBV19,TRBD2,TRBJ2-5,CASSTTSAETQYF,TGTGCCAGTAGTACGACTAGCGCCGAGACCCAGTACTTC
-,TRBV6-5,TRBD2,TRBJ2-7,CASSYSRLAGGGEQYF,TGTGCCAGCAGTTACTCGAGACTAGCGGGAGGGGGCGAGCAGTACTTC
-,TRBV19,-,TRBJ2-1,CASSIMGQEQFF,TGTGCCAGTAGTATAATGGGGCAGGAGCAGTTCTTC
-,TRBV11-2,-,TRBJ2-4,CASSLVGVSTKNIQYF,TGTGCCAGCAGCTTAGTAGGGGTTTCCACCAAAAACATTCAGTACTTC
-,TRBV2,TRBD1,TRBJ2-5,CASSGPLGTASETQYF,TGTGCCAGCAGTGGCCCGCTTGGGACAGCTTCAGAGACCCAGTACTTC
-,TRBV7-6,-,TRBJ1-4,CASSLGAVNEKLFF,TGTGCCAGCAGCTTAGGAGCTGTTAATGAAAAACTGTTTTTT